A single sample is the source of the 17 T cell receptor beta chains below, sequenced in a study of cytomegalovirus exposure and HLA in healthy donors. This PCR relied on a set of 60 Vbeta primers and 13 Jbeta primers. Repertoires were generated with immunoSEQ multiplex PCR, while TCRdb's copy carries only in-frame clones and drops some. The data show more than 110,000 clones, with about 80% seen just once and roughly 4% held by the top ten. Sequencing was done on a sample of PBMCs. These receptors came from a man aged 35 to 55 in good health and CMV-seropositive.

The chain carries TRBV6-1 and TRBJ1-2; no reliable D call. The CDR3 length is 16 residues. Germline V gene sequence: CDR1 MNHNS, CDR2 SASEGT. V dropped 2 bases and J dropped 0 bases, with 13 bases sitting between them. The CDR3: CASSETFGEANYGYTF. CDR3 DNA: TGTGCCAGCAGTGAAACATTCGGGGAGGCTAACTATGGCTACACCTTC.

This clone was counted only a few times. This chain joins TRBV30 and TRBJ1-3; 9 positions match TRBD1. Germline lookup yields CDR1 GTSNPN and CDR2 SVGIG (reference sequence). The CDR3 length is 15 residues. V lost 3 bases, J lost 1 base, and 4 bases stayed unmatched. CDR3 in DNA: TGTGCCTGGAGAAGGGACAGGGCGTCTGGAAACACCATATATTTT. This translates into CAWRRDRASGNTIYF.

This chain joins TRBV13 and TRBJ2-5; TRBD1 might be the D (6 bases). The end of the DNA fits TRBJ2-7 better, so the J call may be wrong. CDR1 is PRHDT and CDR2 is FYEKMQ in the germline V gene (reference sequence). The CDR3 has 12 residues. The CDR3: CASTTGSYEQYF. Here the CDR3 DNA reads TGTGCCAGCACCACAGGGTCCTACGAGCAGTACTTC.

The V and J genes are TRBV12-5 and TRBJ1-2; D remains ambiguous. V lost 6 bases to trimming and J lost 1 base, with 9 bases between them. The CDR3 loop spans 13 amino acids. Germline assignment: CDR1 LGHNT and CDR2 FRNRAP. The CDR3 bases are TGTGCTAGTGGGTCGCAGATTAACTATGGCTACACCTTC. As protein: CASGSQINYGYTF. Drawing the rest from reference TRBV12-5 and TRBJ1-2, the complete variable domain is DARVTQTPRHKVTEMGQEVTMRCQPILGHNTVFWYRQTMMQGLELLAYFRNRAPLDDSGMPKDRFSAEMPDATLATLKIQPSEPRDSAVYFCASGSQINYGYTFGSGTRLTVV.

The CDR3 spells CASQNRGENTIYF. DNA for the CDR3: TGTGCCAGTCAGAACCGAGGCGAAAACACCATATATTTT. This chain links TRBV19 with TRBJ1-3, with D unresolved. Germline CDR1 LNHDA, CDR2 SQIVND (reference sequence). This CDR3 is 13 amino acids long. Trimming shortened V by 8 bases and J by 6 bases, and 14 bases separated the two germline ends.

This chain joins TRBV5-6 and TRBJ1-1; 7 bases line up with TRBD1. After removal of 4 bases from V and 5 bases from J, the junction contained 8 bases not matched to a gene. Germline V gives CDR1 SGHDT, CDR2 YYEEEE. CDR3 length: 14 amino acids. The CDR3 loop reads CASSPMTGLTEAFF. In DNA form, the CDR3 reads TGTGCCAGCAGCCCAATGACAGGGCTGACTGAAGCTTTCTTT. Full variable domain (outside the CDR3, taken from reference TRBV5-6 and TRBJ1-1): DAGVTQSPTHLIKTRGQQVTLRCSPKSGHDTVSWYQQALGQGPQFIFQYYEEEERQRGNFPDRFSGHQFPNYSSELNVNALLLGDSALYLCASSPMTGLTEAFFGQGTRLTVV.

The chain's CDR3 is CASSLPPGGRKAEAFF. The CDR3 nucleotides are TGTGCCAGCAGTTTGCCTCCCGGGGGGCGGAAGGCTGAAGCTTTCTTT. The rearrangement joins TRBV27 to TRBJ1-1, with D perhaps TRBD1 (6 bases). With 3 bases removed from V and 6 bases from J, the gap between germline ends came to 20 bases. From germline, CDR1 is MNHEY and CDR2 SMNVEV (reference sequence). There are 16 residues in the CDR3.

The chain is built from TRBV6-5 and TRBJ2-2, with a weak D call TRBD1 (6 bases). V was pared by 2 bases and J by 4 bases, with 11 bases between. CDR3 size: 15 residues. CDR1 MNHEY and CDR2 SVGAGI come from the germline V gene. The CDR3 bases are TGTGCCAGCAGTTACCAGGGGTGGGGCACCGGGGAGCTGTTTTTT. As protein: CASSYQGWGTGELFF.

The chain carries TRBV19 and TRBJ1-2, with 7 bases matching TRBD1. Germline V gene data show CDR1 as LNHDA and CDR2 as SQIVND (reference sequence). V shed 4 bases and J 10 bases; nucleotides not matched to a gene: 9. This CDR3 region has 13 residues. In DNA form, the CDR3 reads TGTGCCAGTAGTAACCGAGGGGGCCCAGACTACACCTTC. It translates to CASSNRGGPDYTF.

The V call is TRBV5-1, the J call TRBJ2-5; 10 bases map to TRBD2. In germline, CDR1 is SGHRS, CDR2 YFSETQ. The CDR3 length is 16 residues. The junction had 7 bases not matched to a gene; V was cut back by 4 bases and J by 1 base. The CDR3 is CASSPLAGALQETQYF. The CDR3 coding sequence is TGCGCCAGCAGCCCCCTAGCGGGAGCGCTCCAAGAGACCCAGTACTTC. The full variable domain, in which reference TRBV5-1 and TRBJ2-5 provide the parts outside the CDR3, is KAGVTQTPRYLIKTRGQQVTLSCSPISGHRSVSWYQQTPGQGLQFLFEYFSETQRNKGNFPGRFSGRQFSNSRSEMNVSTLELGDSALYLCASSPLAGALQETQYFGPGTRLLVL.

The chain uses TRBV7-8 and TRBJ2-7, with 9 bases aligning to TRBD2. The CDR3 covers 14 residues. Losses at the gene ends were 5 bases for V and 3 bases for J; bases not matched to a gene: 5. Germline CDR1 reads SGHVS; CDR2 reads FQNEAQ. The CDR3, as DNA: TGTGCCAGCAGCCTGACTAGCGGTCTCTACGAGCAGTACTTC. It codes for CASSLTSGLYEQYF.

The rearrangement links TRBV30 to TRBJ1-5; D perhaps matches TRBD1 (6 bases). V gave up 1 base and J gave up 6 bases, with 16 bases separating them. The CDR3 covers 15 residues. CDR1 is GTSNPN and CDR2 is SVGIG in the germline V gene (reference sequence). For the CDR3, the DNA is TGTGCCTGGAGTGCGGGGCAGGGGTTAGGTCAGCCCCAGCATTTT. Its protein is CAWSAGQGLGQPQHF.

The chain employs TRBV7-8 and TRBJ2-7; D is possibly TRBD1 (6 bases). Germline V gene data show CDR1 as SGHVS and CDR2 as FQNEAQ. V lost 5 bases, J lost 4 bases, and 18 bases lay in between. The CDR3 is 15 amino acids. CDR3 protein: CASSIDRPRVYEQYF. CDR3 nucleotides: TGTGCCAGCAGCATAGACAGGCCCCGGGTTTACGAGCAGTACTTC.

The chain employs TRBV13 and TRBJ2-5, with D tentatively TRBD2 (6 bases). The CDR3 length is 14 residues. V gave up 6 bases and J gave up 4 bases, with 15 bases separating them. Germline V gives CDR1 PRHDT, CDR2 FYEKMQ (reference sequence). This CDR3 is CASRAGPPGETQYF. The CDR3 region has the DNA TGTGCCAGCAGGGCGGGACCGCCGGGAGAGACCCAGTACTTC.

This chain joins TRBV5-5 and TRBJ2-3, with D tentatively TRBD1 (6 bases). Trimming took off 1 base at V and 7 bases at J, with 19 bases between the two ends. This CDR3 region has 16 residues. Germline V gene lookup returns CDR1 SGHKS and CDR2 YYEKEE (reference sequence). The CDR3 reads CASSLSNRVTRYTQYF. The CDR3, as DNA: TGTGCCAGCAGCTTGTCTAACAGGGTGACGAGGTATACGCAGTATTTT.

This clone was observed once. The junction departs from germline at one end; a sequencing error may be responsible. This sequence joins TRBV5-1 and TRBJ1-2, with a tentative D call TRBD1 (5 bases). The germline CDR1 and CDR2 sequences are SGHRS and YFSETQ. This CDR3 has 14 residues. The DNA for the CDR3 is TGCGCCAGCAGGTTGGGGACTGGGGACTATGGCTACACCTTC. Translated, it gives CASRLGTGDYGYTF.

The V call is TRBV18, the J call TRBJ1-1; 7 bases agree with TRBD1. Germline assignment: CDR1 KGHSH and CDR2 LQKENI. The CDR3 contains 15 residues. V lost 6 bases and J lost 5; bases outside the gene matches: 12. CDR3 sequence reads: CASSQWSGGGTEAFF. In DNA form, the CDR3 reads TGTGCCAGCTCTCAATGGTCAGGGGGTGGGACTGAAGCTTTCTTT. The variable domain in full, completed from reference TRBV18 and TRBJ1-1, reads NAGVMQNPRHLVRRRGQEARLRCSPMKGHSHVYWYRQLPEEGLKFMVYLQKENIIDESGMPKERFSAEFPKEGPSILRIQQVVRGDSAAYFCASSQWSGGGTEAFFGQGTRLTVV.